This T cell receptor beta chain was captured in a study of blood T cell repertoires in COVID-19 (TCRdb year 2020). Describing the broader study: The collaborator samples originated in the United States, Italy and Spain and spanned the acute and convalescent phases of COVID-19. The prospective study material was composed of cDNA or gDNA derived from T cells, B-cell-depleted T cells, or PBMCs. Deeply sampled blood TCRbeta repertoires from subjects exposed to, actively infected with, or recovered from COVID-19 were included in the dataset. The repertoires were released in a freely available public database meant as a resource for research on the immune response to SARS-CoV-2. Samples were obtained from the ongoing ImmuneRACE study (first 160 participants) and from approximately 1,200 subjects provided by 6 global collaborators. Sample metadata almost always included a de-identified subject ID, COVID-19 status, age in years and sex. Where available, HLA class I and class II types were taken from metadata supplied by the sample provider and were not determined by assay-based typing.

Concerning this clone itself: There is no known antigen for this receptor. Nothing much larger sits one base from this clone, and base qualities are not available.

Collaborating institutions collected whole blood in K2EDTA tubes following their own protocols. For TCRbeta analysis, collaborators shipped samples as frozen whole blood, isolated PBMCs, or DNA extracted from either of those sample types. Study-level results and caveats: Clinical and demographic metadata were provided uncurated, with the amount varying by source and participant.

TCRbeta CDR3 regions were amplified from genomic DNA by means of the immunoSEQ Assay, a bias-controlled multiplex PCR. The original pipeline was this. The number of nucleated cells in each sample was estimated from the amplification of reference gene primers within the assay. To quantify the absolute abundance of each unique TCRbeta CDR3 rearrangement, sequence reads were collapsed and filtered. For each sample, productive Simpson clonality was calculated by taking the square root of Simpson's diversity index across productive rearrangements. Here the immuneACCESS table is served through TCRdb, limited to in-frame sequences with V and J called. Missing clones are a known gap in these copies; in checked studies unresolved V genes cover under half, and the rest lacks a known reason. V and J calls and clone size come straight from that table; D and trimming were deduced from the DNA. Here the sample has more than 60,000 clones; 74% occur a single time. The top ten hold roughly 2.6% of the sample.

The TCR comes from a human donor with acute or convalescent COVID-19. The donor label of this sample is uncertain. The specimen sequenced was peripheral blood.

The CDR3 region reads CASGRTDTYEQYV. The nucleotide sequence reads as follows: TGCGCCAGCGGTCGGACAGACACCTACGAGCAGTACGTC. The chain links TRBV10-2 with TRBJ2-7; the D segment could be TRBD1, given 6 matching bases. The CDR3 runs 13 amino acids, cysteine and valine included. Solely the CDR3 DNA is kept, with 39 bases framed from the first base. The germline V gene provides CDR1 WSHSY and CDR2 SAAADI. Trimming removed 8 bases from V and 2 bases from J, leaving 13 bases between the germline ends.